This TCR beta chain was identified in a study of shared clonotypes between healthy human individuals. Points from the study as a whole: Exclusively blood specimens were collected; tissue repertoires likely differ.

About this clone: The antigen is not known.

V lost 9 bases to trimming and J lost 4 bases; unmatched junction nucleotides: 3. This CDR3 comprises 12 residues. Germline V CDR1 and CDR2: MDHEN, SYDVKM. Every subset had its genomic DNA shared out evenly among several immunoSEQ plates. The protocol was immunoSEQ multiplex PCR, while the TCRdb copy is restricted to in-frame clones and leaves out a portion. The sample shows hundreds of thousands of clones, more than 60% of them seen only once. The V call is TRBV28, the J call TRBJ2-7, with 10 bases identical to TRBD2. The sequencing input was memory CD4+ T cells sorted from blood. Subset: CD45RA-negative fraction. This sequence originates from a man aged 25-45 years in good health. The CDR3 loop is CASSGRRYEQYF. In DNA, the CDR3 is TGTGCCAGTAGCGGGAGGCGGTACGAGCAGTACTTC. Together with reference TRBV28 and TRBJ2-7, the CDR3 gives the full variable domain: DVKVTQSSRYLVKRTGEKVFLECVQDMDHENMFWYRQDPGLGLRLIYFSYDVKMKEKGDIPEGYSVSREKKERFSLILESASTNQTSMYLCASSGRRYEQYFGPGTRLTVT.